A single sample is the source of the 23 T cell receptor beta chains below, sequenced in a study of circulating CD8 cells and anti-PD-1 response in melanoma. From live CD3+CD8+TCRalphabeta+ cells, four PD-1 and/or TIGIT subsets were sorted. Each library started from approximately 14 ng of total RNA using the QIAseq Immune Repertoire TCR panel. TCRdb itself ran the reads through MiXCR, one entry per CDR3 protein. This sample carries around 1,100 distinct CDR3 sequences, around a tenth of them seen once, and the ten largest clones take 53%. Sequenced here: CD8+ T cells from PBMCs, sampled at baseline or after one month of anti-PD-1 therapy (not recorded which). The origin of the receptors is a human donor with melanoma.

This clonotype is medium-sized within its sample. V usage is TRBV5-4 and J usage is TRBJ2-7, with no clear D. The germline CDR1 and CDR2 sequences are SGHNT and YYREEE (reference sequence). This CDR3 comprises 13 residues. The germline V and J ends were trimmed by 3 bases and 6 bases, with 13 bases remaining between them. The CDR3 reads CASSSLSGFEQYF. The CDR3 region has the DNA TGTGCCAGCAGCTCATTAAGTGGGTTCGAGCAGTACTTC.

In this sample, this clonotype is medium-sized. The chain links TRBV4-3 to TRBJ1-2; TRBD1 matches 11 bases. The V gene's germline CDR1 is LGHNA and CDR2 YSLEER. The CDR3 loop spans 16 amino acids. V lost 4 bases to trimming and J lost 3 bases; unmatched junction nucleotides: 7. The CDR3 nucleotides read TGCGCCAGCAGCCCCGGGCCGGGACAGGGGGACTATGGCTACACCTTC. Its protein product is CASSPGPGQGDYGYTF.

By share, this clonotype ranks as medium-sized. The chain links TRBV10-3 to TRBJ2-1; 11 positions agree with TRBD2. This CDR3 is 14 amino acids long. The V and J ends lost 11 bases and 3 bases, in that order; junction bases with no gene match: 6. Germline V gene data show CDR1 as ENHRY and CDR2 as SYGVKD. The CDR3 is CAVLGTSGYNEQFF. The CDR3 DNA sequence: TGTGCCGTTCTAGGGACTAGCGGCTACAATGAGCAGTTCTTC.

In its sample, this clonotype is medium-sized. For the CDR3, the DNA is TGTGCCAGCTCACCGACGACCGGGGAGCAGTACTTC. Translation gives CASSPTTGEQYF. V is TRBV18 and J is TRBJ2-7; D is unclear. Trimming took off 3 bases at V and 7 bases at J, with 10 bases between the two ends. The CDR3 spans 12 residues. Germline-derived CDR1 and CDR2 are KGHSH and LQKENI.

Judged by abundance, this clonotype is large. This sequence joins TRBV2 and TRBJ2-1; 14 nucleotides agree with TRBD2. The length of the CDR3 is 15 residues. Germline V gene sequence: CDR1 SNHLY, CDR2 FYNNEI. J was trimmed by 4 bases and V by 6 bases; bases with no gene match: 2. The CDR3 DNA reads as TGTGCCAGCAGCCGACTAGCGGGGGGGTACAATGAGCAGTTCTTC. It translates to CASSRLAGGYNEQFF. Full variable domain (missing parts from reference TRBV2 and TRBJ2-1): EPEVTQTPSHQVTQMGQEVILRCVPISNHLYFYWYRQILGQKVEFLVSFYNNEISEKSEIFDDQFSVERPDGSNFTLKIRSTKLEDSAMYFCASSRLAGGYNEQFFGPGTRLTVL.

Within the sample, this clonotype is medium-sized. The chain couples TRBV24-1 to TRBJ2-1; 8 nucleotides line up with TRBD1. Germline CDR1 and CDR2: KGHDR and SFDVKD. The CDR3 loop spans 13 amino acids. Trimming cost V 9 bases and J 4 bases; bases outside gene matches: 4. The CDR3 here is CATGQGTYNEQFF. The DNA of the CDR3 is TGTGCCACCGGACAGGGAACATACAATGAGCAGTTCTTC.

A few counts support this clonotype. It may be a read error: a sequence one base away is much more abundant. The chain is built from TRBV28 and TRBJ2-7; 11 nucleotides line up with TRBD2. The CDR3 is made up of 17 amino acids. Per the germline V gene, CDR1 is MDHEN and CDR2 is SYDVKM. Here the CDR3 reads CASSTSRASGGTYEQCF. The CDR3 nucleotides are TGTGCCAGCAGCACTAGTAGAGCTAGCGGGGGGACCTACGAGCAGTGCTTC.

Sample share makes this clonotype medium-sized. V usage is TRBV11-1 and J usage is TRBJ2-6; D is unclear. Germline assignment: CDR1 SGHAT and CDR2 FQDESV (reference sequence). This CDR3 has 16 amino acids. Trimming removed 5 bases at V and 0 bases at J, with 11 bases between. The CDR3 loop is CASSVGVSSGANVLTF. Here the CDR3 DNA reads TGTGCCAGCAGCGTAGGAGTCAGCTCTGGGGCCAACGTCCTGACTTTC.

By share of the sample, this clonotype is medium-sized (0.01 to 0.1%). The chain uses TRBV29-1 and TRBJ2-7; 14 bases fit TRBD2. The V segment lost 3 bases and the J segment 0 bases; nucleotides outside the gene matches: 4. Germline CDR1 SQVTM, CDR2 ANQGSEA. The CDR3 is made up of 16 amino acids. The CDR3 DNA sequence: TGCAGCGTTGAGGGGACTAGCGGGGGCTACTCCTACGAGCAGTACTTC. Residues: CSVEGTSGGYSYEQYF.

In its sample, this clonotype is hyperexpanded. V is TRBV11-2 and J is TRBJ1-6; D is uncertain. Germline V gene data show CDR1 as SGHAT and CDR2 as FQNNGV. There are 16 residues in the CDR3. V lost 0 bases, J lost 10 bases, and 16 bases lay in between. CDR3 DNA: TGTGCCAGCAGCTTAGATCCCCAACCGAGGATCTCACCCCTCCACTTT. Translating gives CASSLDPQPRISPLHF.

In its sample, this clonotype ranks as medium-sized. DNA of the CDR3: TGTGCCAGCAGTTCCCCGTGGGGGAACGAGGGCTACACCTTC. This translates into CASSSPWGNEGYTF. The chain employs TRBV25-1 and TRBJ1-2; TRBD1 is a possible D gene (5 bases). Germline V gene lookup returns CDR1 MGHDK and CDR2 SYGVNS. This CDR3 contains 14 residues. Trimming left V 5 bases short and J 8 bases short, with 18 bases between.

By share, this clonotype ranks as medium-sized. This sequence joins TRBV4-3 and TRBJ2-7; D call uncertain. The CDR3 contains 14 residues. Per germline, CDR1 LGHNA and CDR2 YSLEER. With 0 bases removed from V and 6 bases from J, the gap between germline ends came to 12 bases. CDR3 bases: TGCGCCAGCAGCCAAGATTGGGCAGTAACCGAGCAGTACTTC. Translating gives CASSQDWAVTEQYF.

Sample share makes this clonotype medium-sized. This chain connects TRBV12-3 or TRBV12-4 to TRBJ1-4, with 9 nucleotides matching TRBD1. The CDR3 has 14 residues. The V segment lost 3 bases and the J segment 8 bases; nucleotides outside the gene matches: 4. The CDR3 sequence is CASSLGQGWEKLFF. The CDR3 DNA reads TGTGCCAGCAGTTTGGGACAGGGATGGGAAAAACTGTTTTTT.

By its share, this clonotype is medium-sized. The chain recombines TRBV19 with TRBJ2-7; D possibly corresponds to TRBD2 (6 bases). Germline V gives CDR1 LNHDA, CDR2 SQIVND (reference sequence). The ends were cut back, 6 bases at V and 0 bases at J, with 15 bases in the middle. The CDR3 runs to 15 residues. The CDR3 is CASREAGSHSYEQYF. The CDR3 coding sequence is TGTGCCAGTAGAGAGGCGGGGAGCCACTCCTACGAGCAGTACTTC.

This clonotype is categorized as medium-sized. The rearrangement links TRBV19 to TRBJ1-5; no reliable D call. In germline, CDR1 is LNHDA, CDR2 SQIVND (reference sequence). Deletions cut 5 bases from V and 3 bases from J, with 8 bases between. This CDR3 comprises 13 residues. The chain's CDR3 is CASSPTFNQPQHF. The CDR3 DNA follows: TGTGCCAGTAGTCCGACTTTCAATCAGCCCCAGCATTTT.

In its sample, this clonotype was seen a few times. The chain combines TRBV5-4 with TRBJ2-7; 8 bases map to TRBD1. From germline, CDR1 is SGHNT and CDR2 YYREEE (reference sequence). CDR3 size: 14 residues. V lost 2 bases to trimming and J lost 2 bases; unmatched junction nucleotides: 3. CDR3 protein: CASSLQGGPYEQYF. The CDR3 DNA follows: TGTGCCAGCAGCTTACAGGGGGGACCCTACGAGCAGTACTTC.

This clonotype is medium-sized (0.01 to 0.1%). The V gene is TRBV7-9, the J gene TRBJ2-3; D is unclear. This CDR3 is built from 16 residues. Trimming shortened V by 5 bases and J by 1 base, and 16 bases separated the two germline ends. CDR1 and CDR2 (germline): SEHNR, FQNEAQ (reference sequence). CDR3 DNA sequence: TGTGCCAGCAGCACCAGGACGGCTCCTGGCACAGATACGCAGTATTTT. It translates to CASSTRTAPGTDTQYF.

This clonotype ranks as medium-sized (0.01 to 0.1%). The chain carries TRBV7-3 and TRBJ2-4; D is uncertain. V was trimmed by 5 bases and J by 0 bases, leaving 11 bases between them. CDR3 length: 15 amino acids. The germline gives CDR1 SGHTA, CDR2 FQGTGA. The CDR3 reads CASSPGPVAKNIQYF. The CDR3 coding sequence is TGTGCCAGCAGCCCCGGCCCCGTAGCCAAAAACATTCAGTACTTC.

This clonotype counts as medium-sized. The CDR3 sequence is CATLGQAQTNYGYTF. The CDR3 DNA reads TGTGCCACCCTTGGACAGGCCCAAACTAACTATGGCTACACCTTC. The V gene is TRBV2, the J gene TRBJ1-2, with 7 bases lining up with TRBD1. Germline lookup yields CDR1 SNHLY and CDR2 FYNNEI. CDR3 length equals 15 residues. Trimming at V came to 10 bases and at J to 0 bases, leaving 11 bases not matched to a gene. Looking up the rest from reference TRBV2 and TRBJ1-2 gives the full variable domain: EPEVTQTPSHQVTQMGQEVILRCVPISNHLYFYWYRQILGQKVEFLVSFYNNEISEKSEIFDDQFSVERPDGSNFTLKIRSTKLEDSAMYFCATLGQAQTNYGYTFGSGTRLTVV.

Sample share makes this clonotype medium-sized (0.01 to 0.1%). The genes are TRBV19 and TRBJ1-1; D gene unclear. Trimming pared 3 bases from V and 3 bases from J, leaving 5 bases between. The V gene's germline CDR1 is LNHDA and CDR2 SQIVND (reference sequence). This CDR3 has 12 residues. The CDR3 here is CASSIRDTEAFF. In DNA form, the CDR3 reads TGTGCCAGTAGTATCCGGGACACTGAAGCTTTCTTT.

This clonotype is termed medium-sized. This chain links TRBV27 with TRBJ1-1; D unresolved. The CDR3 is made up of 13 amino acids. CDR1 is MNHEY, CDR2 SMNVEV, per germline (reference sequence). The V end was cut by 7 bases, the J end by 0 bases, with 9 bases between. In nucleotides, the CDR3 is TGTGCCAGCACCAACGGGATGAACACTGAAGCTTTCTTT. Amino acid sequence: CASTNGMNTEAFF.

By frequency in the sample, this clonotype is medium-sized. V and J are TRBV19 and TRBJ1-1; no firm D call. The CDR3 runs 12 residues. The V end was cut by 1 base, the J end by 5 bases, with 5 bases between. Germline V CDR1 and CDR2: LNHDA, SQIVND (reference sequence). The CDR3 reads CASSIGRTEAFF. CDR3 bases: TGTGCCAGTAGTATAGGGAGGACTGAAGCTTTCTTT.

This clonotype has more than one count but fewer than ten. The chain employs TRBV19 and TRBJ2-7; D gene ambiguous. This CDR3 has 12 residues. Trimming left V 0 bases short and J 5 bases short, with 5 bases between. Per the germline V gene, CDR1 is LNHDA and CDR2 is SQIVND (reference sequence). The CDR3, as DNA: TGTGCCAGTAGTATAGATGACCACGAGCAGTACTTC. This sequence encodes CASSIDDHEQYF. The complete variable domain, with remaining parts taken from reference TRBV19 and TRBJ2-7, reads DGGITQSPKYLFRKEGQNVTLSCEQNLNHDAMYWYRQDPGQGLRLIYYSQIVNDFQKGDIAEGYSVSREKKESFPLTVTSAQKNPTAFYLCASSIDDHEQYFGPGTRLTVT.